Shown below are 20 T cell receptor beta chains from a single sample sequenced in a study of T cell responses to AZD1222 COVID-19 vaccine. Clones were read by immunoSEQ multiplex PCR, and TCRdb kept only the in-frame ones, dropping some. The sample has about 150,000 clones, roughly 90% seen once. This specimen consisted of peripheral blood, obtained on day 0 of AZD1222 vaccination. Receptor source: an adult in good health.

This chain joins TRBV2 and TRBJ1-2; D is unclear. The length of the CDR3 is 15 residues. The germline gives CDR1 SNHLY, CDR2 FYNNEI. V was pared by 2 bases and J by 2 bases, with 12 bases between. CDR3 DNA sequence: TGTGCCAGCAGTGAAATCGGGCTTACCAACTATGGCTACACCTTC. It codes for CASSEIGLTNYGYTF. Supplemented by reference TRBV2 and TRBJ1-2, the full variable domain reads EPEVTQTPSHQVTQMGQEVILRCVPISNHLYFYWYRQILGQKVEFLVSFYNNEISEKSEIFDDQFSVERPDGSNFTLKIRSTKLEDSAMYFCASSEIGLTNYGYTFGSGTRLTVV.

The chain combines TRBV19 with TRBJ1-1; 10 bases agree with TRBD1. The CDR3 runs to 16 residues. Germline V gives CDR1 LNHDA, CDR2 SQIVND (reference sequence). After removal of 1 base from V and 4 bases from J, the junction contained 6 bases not matched to a gene. CDR3 protein: CASSIGQGAVGTEAFF. CDR3 in DNA: TGTGCCAGTAGTATAGGACAGGGGGCTGTTGGCACTGAAGCTTTCTTT.

This clone was recorded once. This chain links TRBV6-5 with TRBJ2-5, with TRBD2 identical over 7 bases. V dropped 4 bases and J dropped 0; count of bases not matched to a gene: 5. In germline, CDR1 is MNHEY, CDR2 SVGAGI. The CDR3 runs 15 residues. This CDR3 is CASSSGTTYQETQYF. The CDR3 DNA sequence: TGTGCCAGCAGTTCCGGGACTACATACCAAGAGACCCAGTACTTC.

This chain links TRBV2 with TRBJ1-3; 7 bases match TRBD1. CDR1 and CDR2 from the germline V gene are SNHLY and FYNNEI. The CDR3 runs to 13 residues. V shed 6 bases and J 3 bases; nucleotides not matched to a gene: 2. The CDR3 DNA reads TGTGCCAGCAGCGGGACAGTTGGAAACACCATATATTTT. Its translation: CASSGTVGNTIYF.

This clone was observed once. The CDR3 region has the DNA TGTGCCAGCAGTTACTCTCCCACGGTACCTAACGAGCAGTACTTC. Its translation is CASSYSPTVPNEQYF. This chain links TRBV6-5 with TRBJ2-7; D is ambiguous. The germline V gene has CDR1 MNHEY and CDR2 SVGAGI. The ends were cut back, 0 bases at V and 5 bases at J, with 14 bases in the middle. This CDR3 is built from 15 residues.

The chain links TRBV2 to TRBJ1-1, with 9 bases identical to TRBD1. Trimming at V came to 7 bases and at J to 8 bases, leaving 8 bases not matched to a gene. The germline V gene has CDR1 SNHLY and CDR2 FYNNEI. The CDR3 extends over 13 amino acids. The CDR3 spells CASTWTGATEAFF. The CDR3 bases are TGTGCCAGCACATGGACAGGGGCGACCGAAGCTTTCTTT.

The V call is TRBV27, the J call TRBJ2-7; 9 bases are a match to TRBD2. CDR1 and CDR2 from the germline V gene are MNHEY and SMNVEV (reference sequence). The CDR3 length is 17 residues. After removal of 6 bases from V and 2 bases from J, the junction contained 14 bases not matched to a gene. CDR3 in amino acids: CASSLKGPSGDTYEQYF. The CDR3 DNA reads as TGTGCCAGCAGCCTAAAGGGTCCTAGCGGGGACACCTACGAGCAGTACTTC.

The chain employs TRBV4-3 and TRBJ1-1, with 10 bases that match TRBD1. The CDR3 extends over 15 amino acids. Unmatched junction bases numbered 5, after V lost 2 bases and J lost 5 bases. Germline loops: CDR1 LGHNA, CDR2 YSLEER. DNA of the CDR3: TGCGCCAGCAGCCAACCCGGACAGGGGGAAACTGAAGCTTTCTTT. Translation gives CASSQPGQGETEAFF.

The sample holds one count of this clone. The chain carries TRBV5-1 and TRBJ2-7; D is uncertain. The CDR3 is made up of 15 amino acids. Trimming pared 0 bases from V and 1 base from J, leaving 11 bases between. Germline CDR1 SGHRS, CDR2 YFSETQ. CDR3 residues: CASSLGRVQSYEQYF. As DNA, the CDR3 is TGCGCCAGCAGCTTGGGCAGAGTACAATCCTACGAGCAGTACTTC.

This clone showed up just once. The chain combines TRBV24-1 with TRBJ2-3; no clear D gene. Deletions cut 5 bases from V and 0 bases from J, with 8 bases between. The CDR3 spans 14 residues. CDR1 and CDR2 from the germline V gene are KGHDR and SFDVKD. The CDR3 region is CATSAYASTDTQYF. In DNA, the CDR3 is TGTGCCACCAGTGCATACGCGAGCACAGATACGCAGTATTTT.

CDR3 amino acids: CASSLGQQAFF. The CDR3 DNA follows: TGTGCCAGCAGCTTAGGACAGCAAGCTTTCTTT. The V call is TRBV7-6, the J call TRBJ1-1; D is possibly TRBD1 (5 bases). From germline, CDR1 is SGHVS and CDR2 FNYEAQ. V was clipped by 1 base and J by 9 bases, with 6 bases between them. The CDR3 runs to 11 residues.

This chain uses TRBV7-9 with TRBJ1-4; no definite D call. Trimming removed 8 bases from V and 5 bases from J, with 12 bases in between. This CDR3 is 13 amino acids long. Germline assignment: CDR1 SEHNR and CDR2 FQNEAQ (reference sequence). The CDR3 bases are TGTGCCAGCCAGCTGGGGTCGAATGAAAAACTGTTTTTT. Its translation is CASQLGSNEKLFF.

The V gene is TRBV9, the J gene TRBJ1-1; D gene unclear. The CDR3 is 16 residues long. Germline lookup yields CDR1 SGDLS and CDR2 YYNGEE. Trimming took off 0 bases at V and 1 base at J, with 13 bases between the two ends. As DNA, the CDR3 is TGTGCCAGCAGCGTAGATGTGGGGTATGGGAACACTGAAGCTTTCTTT. It translates to CASSVDVGYGNTEAFF.

This chain links TRBV7-2 with TRBJ2-3; 10 nucleotides align to TRBD2. J was trimmed by 6 bases and V by 5 bases; bases with no gene match: 11. The CDR3 consists of 16 residues. Germline values: CDR1 SGHTA, CDR2 FQGNSA. This CDR3 reads CASSISSGGHLDTQYF. In nucleotides, the CDR3 is TGTGCCAGCAGCATCTCTAGCGGGGGCCACCTGGATACGCAGTATTTT.

This clone was recorded once. The chain carries TRBV18 and TRBJ1-1; 8 bases map to TRBD1. From germline, CDR1 is KGHSH and CDR2 LQKENI. This CDR3 is built from 16 residues. The V and J ends lost 2 bases and 11 bases, in that order; junction bases with no gene match: 16. In DNA, the CDR3 is TGTGCCAGCTCACCAGACAGGACAGGGAGGATGCGTCAGGCTTTCTTT. Its translation is CASSPDRTGRMRQAFF.

This clone was observed once. Other DNA sequences within the sample encode an identical CDR3. The V gene is TRBV5-1, the J gene TRBJ1-1; D gene uncertain. With 0 bases removed from V and 0 bases from J, the gap between germline ends came to 6 bases. The CDR3 has 14 residues. CDR1 and CDR2 from the germline V gene are SGHRS and YFSETQ. Here the CDR3 DNA reads TGCGCCAGCAGCTTGGACGGCATGAACACTGAAGCTTTCTTT. Its translation: CASSLDGMNTEAFF.

This clone was detected ten times or more. V and J are TRBV5-1 and TRBJ2-1; a weak D match, TRBD2 (5 bases). Trimming removed 1 base from V and 0 bases from J, with 8 bases in between. The CDR3 totals 15 residues. From germline, CDR1 is SGHRS and CDR2 YFSETQ. CDR3: CASSLLEGSYNEQFF. The CDR3 nucleotides read TGCGCCAGCAGCTTGCTCGAGGGCTCCTACAATGAGCAGTTCTTC.

The chain is built from TRBV5-1 and TRBJ2-7; 7 bases are a match to TRBD1. The germline gives CDR1 SGHRS, CDR2 YFSETQ. This CDR3 is built from 14 residues. Trimming cost V 3 bases and J 6 bases; bases outside gene matches: 9. CDR3 bases: TGCGCCAGCAGCTCGATGACAGGGTCCGCCGAGCAGTACTTC. It yields the protein CASSSMTGSAEQYF.

The J gene is TRBJ1-1, the V gene TRBV19; D remains unclear. CDR1 and CDR2 (germline): LNHDA, SQIVND (reference sequence). The CDR3 length is 13 residues. Deletions cut 8 bases from V and 5 bases from J, with 15 bases between. The CDR3 protein is CASGDHGGTEAFF. In nucleotides, the CDR3 is TGTGCCAGTGGCGACCACGGTGGGACTGAAGCTTTCTTT. Full variable domain (missing parts from reference TRBV19 and TRBJ1-1): DGGITQSPKYLFRKEGQNVTLSCEQNLNHDAMYWYRQDPGQGLRLIYYSQIVNDFQKGDIAEGYSVSREKKESFPLTVTSAQKNPTAFYLCASGDHGGTEAFFGQGTRLTVV.

This clone occurred a few times. This rearrangement joins TRBV5-1 to TRBJ1-1, with a possible D match to TRBD1 (6 bases). This CDR3 has 12 amino acids. V lost 0 bases and J 7 bases, leaving 7 bases between the germline ends. Germline values: CDR1 SGHRS, CDR2 YFSETQ. The CDR3 reads CASSLVQGEAFF. The CDR3 nucleotides read TGCGCCAGCAGCTTGGTACAGGGTGAAGCTTTCTTT.